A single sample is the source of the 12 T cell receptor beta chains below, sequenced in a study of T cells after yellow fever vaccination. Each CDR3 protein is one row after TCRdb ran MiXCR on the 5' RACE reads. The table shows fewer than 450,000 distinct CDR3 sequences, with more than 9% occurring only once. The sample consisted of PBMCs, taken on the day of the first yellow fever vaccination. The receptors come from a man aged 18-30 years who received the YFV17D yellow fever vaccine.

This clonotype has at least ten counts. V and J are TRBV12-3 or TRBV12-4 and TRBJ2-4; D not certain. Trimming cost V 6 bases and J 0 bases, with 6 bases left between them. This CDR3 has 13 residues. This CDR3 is CASSNLAKNIQYF. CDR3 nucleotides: TGTGCCAGCAGCAACCTAGCCAAAAACATTCAGTACTTC.

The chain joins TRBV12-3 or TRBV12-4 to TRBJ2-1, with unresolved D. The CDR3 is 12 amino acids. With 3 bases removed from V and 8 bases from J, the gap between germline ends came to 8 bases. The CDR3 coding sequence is TGTGCCAGCAGTTTTGACTTCTATGAGCAGTTCTTC. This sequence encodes CASSFDFYEQFF.

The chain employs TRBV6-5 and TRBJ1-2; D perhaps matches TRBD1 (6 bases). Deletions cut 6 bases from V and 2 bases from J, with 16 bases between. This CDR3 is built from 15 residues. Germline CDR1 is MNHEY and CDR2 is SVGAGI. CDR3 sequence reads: CASSPGDPYNYGYTF. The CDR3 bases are TGTGCCAGCAGCCCAGGGGATCCTTACAACTATGGCTACACCTTC.

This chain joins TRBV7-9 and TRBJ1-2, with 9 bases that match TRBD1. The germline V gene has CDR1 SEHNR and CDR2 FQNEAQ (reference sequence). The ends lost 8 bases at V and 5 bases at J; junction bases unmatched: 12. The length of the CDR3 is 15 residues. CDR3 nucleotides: TGTGCCAGCGAATGGTTGGGACAGGGAGGATATGGCTACACCTTC. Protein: CASEWLGQGGYGYTF.

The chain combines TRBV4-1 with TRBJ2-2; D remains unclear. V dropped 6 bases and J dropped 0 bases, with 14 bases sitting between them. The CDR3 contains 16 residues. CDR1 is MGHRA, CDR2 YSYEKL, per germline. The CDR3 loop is CASSYIYFANTGELFF. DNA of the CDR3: TGCGCCAGCAGTTACATCTATTTCGCGAACACCGGGGAGCTGTTTTTT.

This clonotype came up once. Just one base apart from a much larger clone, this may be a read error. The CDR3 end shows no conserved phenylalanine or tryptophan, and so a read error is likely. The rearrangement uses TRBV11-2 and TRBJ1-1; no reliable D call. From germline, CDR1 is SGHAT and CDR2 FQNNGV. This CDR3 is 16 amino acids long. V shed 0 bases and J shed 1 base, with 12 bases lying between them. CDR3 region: CASSLEWRQRNTEAFS. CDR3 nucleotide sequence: TGTGCCAGCAGCTTAGAGTGGAGGCAGAGGAACACTGAAGCTTTCTCT.

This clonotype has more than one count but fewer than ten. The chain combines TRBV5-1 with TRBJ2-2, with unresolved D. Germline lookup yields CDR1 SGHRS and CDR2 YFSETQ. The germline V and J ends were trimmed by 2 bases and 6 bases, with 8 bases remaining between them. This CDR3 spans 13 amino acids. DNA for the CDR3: TGCGCCAGCAGCTTAGAAATTCCCGGGGAGCTGTTTTTT. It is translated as CASSLEIPGELFF.

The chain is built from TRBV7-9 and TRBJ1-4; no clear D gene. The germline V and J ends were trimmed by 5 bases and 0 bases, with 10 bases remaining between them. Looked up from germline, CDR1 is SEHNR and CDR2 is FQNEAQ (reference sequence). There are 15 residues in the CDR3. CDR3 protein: CASSITSTTNEKLFF. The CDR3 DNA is TGTGCCAGCAGCATTACAAGTACAACTAATGAAAAACTGTTTTTT.

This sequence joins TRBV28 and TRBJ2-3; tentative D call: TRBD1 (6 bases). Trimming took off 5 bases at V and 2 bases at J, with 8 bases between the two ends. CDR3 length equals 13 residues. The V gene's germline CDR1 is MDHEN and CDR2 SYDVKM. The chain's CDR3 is CASSGTPTDTQYF. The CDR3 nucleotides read TGTGCCAGCAGTGGGACACCCACAGATACGCAGTATTTT.

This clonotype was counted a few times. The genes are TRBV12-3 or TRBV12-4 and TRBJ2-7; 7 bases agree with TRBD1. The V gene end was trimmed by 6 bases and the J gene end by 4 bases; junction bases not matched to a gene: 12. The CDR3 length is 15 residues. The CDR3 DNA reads TGTGCCAGCAGCTCGGGACAGCTAGGCCTATACGAGCAGTACTTC. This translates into CASSSGQLGLYEQYF.

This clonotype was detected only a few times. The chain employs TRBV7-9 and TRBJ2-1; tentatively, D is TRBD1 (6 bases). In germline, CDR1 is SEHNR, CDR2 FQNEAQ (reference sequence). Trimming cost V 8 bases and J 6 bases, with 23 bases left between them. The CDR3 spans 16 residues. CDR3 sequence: CASFIATGKFRNEQFF. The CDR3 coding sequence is TGTGCCAGCTTCATCGCTACAGGGAAATTTCGCAATGAGCAGTTCTTC.

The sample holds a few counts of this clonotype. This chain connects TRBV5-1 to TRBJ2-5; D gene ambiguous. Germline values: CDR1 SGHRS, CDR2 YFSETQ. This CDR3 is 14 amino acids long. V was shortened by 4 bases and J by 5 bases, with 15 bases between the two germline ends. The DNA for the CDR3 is TGCGCCAGCAGCCCGGGCGAGTTGAGGGAGACCCAGTACTTC. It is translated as CASSPGELRETQYF.